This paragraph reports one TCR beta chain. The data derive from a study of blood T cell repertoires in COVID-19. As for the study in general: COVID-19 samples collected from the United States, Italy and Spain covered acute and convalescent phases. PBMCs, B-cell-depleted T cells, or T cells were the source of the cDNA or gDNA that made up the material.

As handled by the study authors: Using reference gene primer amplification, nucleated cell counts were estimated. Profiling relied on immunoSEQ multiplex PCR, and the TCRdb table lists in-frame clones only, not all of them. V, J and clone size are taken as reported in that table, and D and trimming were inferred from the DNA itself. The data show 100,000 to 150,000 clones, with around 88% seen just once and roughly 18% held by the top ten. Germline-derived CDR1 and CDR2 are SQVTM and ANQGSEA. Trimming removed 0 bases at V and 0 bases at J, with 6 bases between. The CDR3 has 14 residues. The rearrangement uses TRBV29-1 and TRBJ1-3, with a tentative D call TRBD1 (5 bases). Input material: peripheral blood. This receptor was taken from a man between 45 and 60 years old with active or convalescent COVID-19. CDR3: CSVEDRDSGNTIYF. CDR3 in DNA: TGCAGCGTTGAAGACAGGGACTCTGGAAACACCATATATTTT.